This TCR beta chain was retrieved from a study of T cell responses to AZD1222 COVID-19 vaccine. Looking at the study overall: Analyses pooled second doses at about 4 or about 12 weeks.

TCRdb's copy holds only in-frame clones and misses some; the assay was immunoSEQ multiplex PCR. The sample includes about 150,000 clones, 90% to 95% of them seen just once. V lost 6 bases and J 0 bases, leaving 9 bases between the germline ends. Germline assignment: CDR1 LNHDA and CDR2 SQIVND (reference sequence). The CDR3 length is 14 residues. The sequenced sample was peripheral blood, obtained on day 0 of AZD1222 vaccination. This clonotype originated in an adult in good health. V gene TRBV19 combines with J gene TRBJ1-3; D gene uncertain. CDR3 in amino acids: CASSPEFSGNTIYF. In nucleotides, the CDR3 is TGTGCCAGTAGCCCAGAGTTCTCTGGAAACACCATATATTTT.